The 28 T cell receptor beta chains listed next were all sequenced from one sample in a study of graft-versus-host responses after intestinal transplantation. No antigen has been identified for these receptors. The table came from immunoSEQ multiplex PCR; TCRdb's copy has only in-frame clones and leaves some out. This table has more than 75,000 clones, approximately 90% appearing once. Sequenced here: unstimulated CD4+ T cells sorted from spleen or lymph node cells, sampled before transplant. These TCRs come from a human donor who was the organ donor for an intestinal transplant.

This clone was counted between two and nine times. The rearrangement joins TRBV30 to TRBJ1-2; D is ambiguous. Germline-derived CDR1 and CDR2 are GTSNPN and SVGIG (reference sequence). V lost 3 bases, J lost 6 bases, and 8 bases lay in between. The CDR3 runs to 11 residues. The CDR3 reads CAWSHGNGYTF. DNA for the CDR3: TGTGCCTGGAGCCACGGTAATGGCTACACCTTC.

The V call is TRBV4-1, the J call TRBJ2-2, with 7 bases fitting TRBD2. CDR3 length: 18 residues. Germline V CDR1 and CDR2: MGHRA, YSYEKL. The V gene end was trimmed by 4 bases and the J gene end by 2 bases; junction bases not matched to a gene: 13. In DNA, the CDR3 is TGCGCCAGCAGCCGCTCCCAAGTGGGCGGGAGCAACACCGGGGAGCTGTTTTTT. Amino acid sequence: CASSRSQVGGSNTGELFF.

The CDR3 bases are TGCGCCAGCAGCGTACTACTAGCGGGGGGGAATGAGCAGTTCTTC. This sequence encodes CASSVLLAGGNEQFF. The chain joins TRBV5-1 to TRBJ2-1; 13 bases agree with TRBD2. This CDR3 has 15 residues. Germline loops: CDR1 SGHRS, CDR2 YFSETQ. J lost 7 bases, V lost 4 bases, and 5 bases had no gene match.

The J gene is TRBJ2-2, the V gene TRBV28; D is ambiguous. The V gene's germline CDR1 is MDHEN and CDR2 SYDVKM. The length of the CDR3 is 12 residues. Trimming removed 5 bases at V and 1 base at J, with 2 bases between. The chain's CDR3 is CASSRNTGELFF. Written as DNA, the CDR3 is TGTGCCAGCAGTCGGAACACCGGGGAGCTGTTTTTT.

The chain combines TRBV30 with TRBJ1-1, with unresolved D. CDR3 length equals 13 residues. V lost 5 bases to trimming and J lost 4 bases, with 14 bases between them. Germline loops: CDR1 GTSNPN, CDR2 SVGIG (reference sequence). CDR3 nucleotide sequence: TGTGCCTGGGCCCCCGGGATGGGCACTGAAGCTTTCTTT. As protein: CAWAPGMGTEAFF.

CDR3 nucleotide sequence: TGTGCCAGCAGTGAGCGACTAGCTTTGGAGACCCAGTACTTC. It codes for CASSERLALETQYF. J is TRBJ2-5 and V is TRBV2; 7 bases fit TRBD2. Germline trimming cut 3 bases from V and 5 bases from J; bases unmatched to any gene: 6. The CDR3 length is 14 residues. The germline V gene has CDR1 SNHLY and CDR2 FYNNEI.

The gene calls are TRBV7-9 and TRBJ1-2; D call uncertain. The CDR3 spans 16 residues. The germline CDR1 and CDR2 sequences are SEHNR and FQNEAQ (reference sequence). Trimming cost V 4 bases and J 5 bases, with 20 bases left between them. The CDR3 is CASSSPRAMGVYGYTF. The CDR3 bases are TGTGCCAGCAGCTCACCCCGGGCCATGGGAGTATATGGCTACACCTTC. The full variable domain, in which reference TRBV7-9 and TRBJ1-2 provide the parts outside the CDR3, is DTGVSQNPRHKITKRGQNVTFRCDPISEHNRLYWYRQTLGQGPEFLTYFQNEAQLEKSRLLSDRFSAERPKGSFSTLEIQRTEQGDSAMYLCASSSPRAMGVYGYTFGSGTRLTVV.

The chain is built from TRBV18 and TRBJ2-5; 7 bases fit TRBD2. Looked up from germline, CDR1 is KGHSH and CDR2 is LQKENI. The CDR3 extends over 14 amino acids. V lost 4 bases and J lost 0; bases outside the gene matches: 2. The CDR3 DNA follows: TGTGCCAGCTCACTGCGGGGGAACCAAGAGACCCAGTACTTC. Translation: CASSLRGNQETQYF. The full variable domain, rest sourced from reference TRBV18 and TRBJ2-5, is NAGVMQNPRHLVRRRGQEARLRCSPMKGHSHVYWYRQLPEEGLKFMVYLQKENIIDESGMPKERFSAEFPKEGPSILRIQQVVRGDSAAYFCASSLRGNQETQYFGPGTRLLVL.

The chain couples TRBV19 to TRBJ1-1; 8 nucleotides line up with TRBD1. Per the germline V gene, CDR1 is LNHDA and CDR2 is SQIVND (reference sequence). The V gene end was trimmed by 7 bases and the J gene end by 0 bases; junction bases not matched to a gene: 4. The length of the CDR3 is 14 residues. The CDR3, as DNA: TGTGCCAGTATCCCGGGACAGGTGAACACTGAAGCTTTCTTT. It encodes CASIPGQVNTEAFF.

This clone was seen just once. The chain couples TRBV5-6 to TRBJ2-7, with a weak D call TRBD2 (5 bases). This CDR3 has 16 amino acids. The V gene's germline CDR1 is SGHDT and CDR2 YYEEEE. Between the trimmed V and J ends, which lost 3 bases and 0 bases, there was a span of 16 bases. This chain's CDR3 is CASSYLGSPVSYEQYF. The CDR3 bases are TGTGCCAGCAGCTACTTGGGGAGCCCCGTCTCCTACGAGCAGTACTTC.

V and J are TRBV18 and TRBJ1-3, with TRBD1 matching 7 bases. The CDR3 runs to 15 residues. Germline-derived CDR1 and CDR2 are KGHSH and LQKENI. The V segment lost 4 bases and the J segment 3 bases; nucleotides outside the gene matches: 6. The CDR3 loop reads CASSRTGAVGNTIYF. In DNA form, the CDR3 reads TGTGCCAGCTCACGGACAGGAGCCGTTGGAAACACCATATATTTT.

The chain joins TRBV25-1 to TRBJ2-5; D possibly corresponds to TRBD2 (7 bases). Germline lookup yields CDR1 MGHDK and CDR2 SYGVNS. The CDR3 extends over 14 amino acids. Between the trimmed V and J ends, which lost 1 base and 5 bases, there was a span of 11 bases. In DNA form, the CDR3 reads TGTGCCAGCAGTGAATTTCGGGGGGCGGAGACCCAGTACTTC. Translating it yields CASSEFRGAETQYF.

The chain joins TRBV5-4 to TRBJ2-1; 7 bases are shared with TRBD2. The CDR3 has 19 residues. Germline trimming cut 0 bases from V and 2 bases from J; bases unmatched to any gene: 14. Germline CDR1 is SGHNT and CDR2 is YYREEE (reference sequence). CDR3 sequence: CASSLVGSGNTKTYNEQFF. The CDR3 DNA reads as TGTGCCAGCAGCTTGGTGGGGAGCGGGAATACCAAAACCTACAATGAGCAGTTCTTC. The entire variable domain, with the rest obtained from reference TRBV5-4 and TRBJ2-1, is as follows: ETGVTQSPTHLIKTRGQQVTLRCSSQSGHNTVSWYQQALGQGPQFIFQYYREEENGRGNFPPRFSGLQFPNYSSELNVNALELDDSALYLCASSLVGSGNTKTYNEQFFGPGTRLTVL.

The chain uses TRBV9 and TRBJ1-2; D remains ambiguous. Germline-derived CDR1 and CDR2 are SGDLS and YYNGEE. V dropped 0 bases and J dropped 6 bases, with 18 bases sitting between them. This CDR3 has 16 amino acids. The CDR3 coding sequence is TGTGCCAGCAGCGTAGACCATTGGACGGGGTCTCATGGCTACACCTTC. Translating it yields CASSVDHWTGSHGYTF.

This clone was detected only once. The J gene is TRBJ1-6, the V gene TRBV6-6; no clear D. Trimming shortened V by 2 bases and J by 5 bases, and 7 bases separated the two germline ends. Germline values: CDR1 MNHNY, CDR2 SVGAGI (reference sequence). The CDR3 contains 14 residues. The CDR3 nucleotides read TGTGCCAGCAGTTACGGAGAAAATAATTCACCCCTCCACTTT. Its protein is CASSYGENNSPLHF.

This clone has a single count. The chain has TRBV7-9 and TRBJ1-2; D gene unclear. The germline CDR1 and CDR2 sequences are SEHNR and FQNEAQ (reference sequence). CDR3 length equals 16 residues. V was clipped by 5 bases and J by 2 bases, with 18 bases between them. This CDR3 reads CASSHIRQATNYGYTF. The CDR3 DNA reads as TGTGCCAGCAGCCACATTAGGCAGGCGACGAACTATGGCTACACCTTC.

This clone was observed a handful of times. The chain recombines TRBV6-1 with TRBJ1-1; D is possibly TRBD1 (6 bases). Trimming shortened V by 6 bases and J by 3 bases, and 14 bases separated the two germline ends. CDR1 and CDR2 from the germline V gene are MNHNS and SASEGT. The CDR3 sequence is 14 residues long. The CDR3 is CASSRIKGDTEAFF. CDR3 coding DNA: TGTGCCAGCAGCAGAATAAAGGGGGACACTGAAGCTTTCTTT.

V and J are TRBV5-1 and TRBJ1-1; tentatively, D is TRBD1 (5 bases). The CDR3 totals 13 residues. Germline V gene data show CDR1 as SGHRS and CDR2 as YFSETQ. V was pared by 5 bases and J by 10 bases, with 18 bases between. CDR3 loop: CASRSGLRRGAFF. The CDR3 DNA follows: TGCGCCAGCAGATCAGGGTTAAGGAGGGGAGCTTTCTTT.

The chain recombines TRBV7-8 with TRBJ2-2; a possible D gene is TRBD1 (6 bases). Trimming shortened V by 1 base and J by 7 bases, and 10 bases separated the two germline ends. The CDR3 consists of 14 residues. Germline CDR1 reads SGHVS; CDR2 reads FQNEAQ. DNA of the CDR3: TGTGCCAGCAGCTTAGACAGGGCGGTCGGGGAGCTGTTTTTT. This translates into CASSLDRAVGELFF.

This clone was seen a few times. The V gene is TRBV7-3, the J gene TRBJ1-1; 8 bases match TRBD1. Germline CDR1 SGHTA, CDR2 FQGTGA. V shed 7 bases and J 3 bases; nucleotides not matched to a gene: 4. The CDR3 sequence is 13 residues long. CDR3 nucleotide sequence: TGTGCCAGCAAGGACAGGGTCCACACTGAAGCTTTCTTT. It translates to CASKDRVHTEAFF.

This clone was observed once. The chain uses TRBV5-1 and TRBJ2-3; D is ambiguous. Germline loops: CDR1 SGHRS, CDR2 YFSETQ. Deletions cut 5 bases from V and 1 base from J, with 11 bases between. The CDR3 runs 14 residues. The CDR3 region is CASRRQLGTDTQYF. The CDR3 region has the DNA TGCGCCAGCAGGCGGCAACTTGGCACAGATACGCAGTATTTT.

In this sample, this clone turned up once. This chain links TRBV6-5 with TRBJ1-1; D is possibly TRBD1 (6 bases). The V end was cut by 6 bases, the J end by 4 bases, with 15 bases between. Per the germline V gene, CDR1 is MNHEY and CDR2 is SVGAGI. CDR3 length equals 14 residues. The CDR3 bases are TGTGCCAGCAGGCGGTACAGGGTGGGCACTGAAGCTTTCTTT. Amino acids: CASRRYRVGTEAFF.

The chain links TRBV10-2 to TRBJ1-5, with D tentatively TRBD1 (5 bases). The germline gives CDR1 WSHSY, CDR2 SAAADI. Trimming shortened V by 2 bases and J by 7 bases, and 15 bases separated the two germline ends. The length of the CDR3 is 15 residues. The CDR3 nucleotides read TGCGCCAGCAGTGAGAGGGGAGCGGGGAACCAGCCCCAGCATTTT. This codes for CASSERGAGNQPQHF.

In its sample, this clone was seen once. The gene calls are TRBV29-1 and TRBJ1-2; 10 nucleotides agree with TRBD1. CDR1 and CDR2 from the germline V gene are SQVTM and ANQGSEA. CDR3 length: 13 amino acids. CDR3 amino acids: CRKFGTGVYGYTF. The CDR3 DNA is TGCAGGAAATTCGGGACAGGGGTCTATGGCTACACCTTC. The full variable domain, completed using reference TRBV29-1 and TRBJ1-2, is SAVISQKPSRDICQRGTSLTIQCQVDSQVTMMFWYRQQPGQSLTLIATANQGSEATYESGFVIDKFPISRPNLTFSTLTVSNMSPEDSSIYLCRKFGTGVYGYTFGSGTRLTVV.

A remark on this clone: Other nucleotide sequences from this sample produce the same CDR3. This chain joins TRBV9 and TRBJ2-3; D is ambiguous. The V and J ends lost 0 bases and 1 base respectively, with 3 bases between them. The CDR3 is 13 amino acids. The germline CDR1 and CDR2 sequences are SGDLS and YYNGEE. This CDR3 reads CASSVGGTDTQYF. CDR3 DNA sequence: TGTGCCAGCAGCGTAGGCGGCACAGATACGCAGTATTTT.

The rearrangement links TRBV28 to TRBJ2-3; tentative D call: TRBD1 (6 bases). The CDR3 is 13 amino acids. V shed 3 bases and J shed 4 bases, with 8 bases lying between them. Germline V lookup: CDR1 MDHEN, CDR2 SYDVKM. This chain's CDR3 is CASSLGAADTQYF. The CDR3 DNA reads as TGTGCCAGCAGTTTGGGGGCGGCAGATACGCAGTATTTT. Full variable domain (outside the CDR3, taken from reference TRBV28 and TRBJ2-3): DVKVTQSSRYLVKRTGEKVFLECVQDMDHENMFWYRQDPGLGLRLIYFSYDVKMKEKGDIPEGYSVSREKKERFSLILESASTNQTSMYLCASSLGAADTQYFGPGTRLTVL.

The rearrangement uses TRBV11-2 and TRBJ2-2, with 7 bases identical to TRBD1. This CDR3 has 16 residues. Germline lookup yields CDR1 SGHAT and CDR2 FQNNGV. V was pared by 4 bases and J by 5 bases, with 10 bases of the junction left unmatched. The CDR3 nucleotides are TGTGCCAGCAGCTCGCACGGACAGGTTATAACCGGGGAGCTGTTTTTT. It codes for CASSSHGQVITGELFF.

The V gene is TRBV9, the J gene TRBJ1-4; D remains ambiguous. Trimming pared 4 bases from V and 5 bases from J, leaving 12 bases between. Germline CDR1 SGDLS, CDR2 YYNGEE. CDR3 length equals 14 residues. The CDR3 sequence is CASSSRGVNEKLFF. The CDR3 DNA reads TGTGCCAGCAGCTCACGAGGAGTAAATGAAAAACTGTTTTTT.